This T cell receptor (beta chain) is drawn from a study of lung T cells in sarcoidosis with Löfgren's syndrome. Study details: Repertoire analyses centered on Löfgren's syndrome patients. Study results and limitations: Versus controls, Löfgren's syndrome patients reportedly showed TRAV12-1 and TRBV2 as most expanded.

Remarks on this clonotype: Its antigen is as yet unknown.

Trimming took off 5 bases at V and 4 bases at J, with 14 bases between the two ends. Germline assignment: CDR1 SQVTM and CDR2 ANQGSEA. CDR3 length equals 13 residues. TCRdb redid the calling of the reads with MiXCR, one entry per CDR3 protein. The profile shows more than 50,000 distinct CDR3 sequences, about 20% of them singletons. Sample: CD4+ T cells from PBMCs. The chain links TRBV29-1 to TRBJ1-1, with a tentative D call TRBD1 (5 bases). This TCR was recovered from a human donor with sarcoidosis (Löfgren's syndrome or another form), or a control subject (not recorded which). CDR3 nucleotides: TGCAGCGTTAAGAAGTCGGGGGGCACTGAAGCTTTCTTT. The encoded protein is CSVKKSGGTEAFF.